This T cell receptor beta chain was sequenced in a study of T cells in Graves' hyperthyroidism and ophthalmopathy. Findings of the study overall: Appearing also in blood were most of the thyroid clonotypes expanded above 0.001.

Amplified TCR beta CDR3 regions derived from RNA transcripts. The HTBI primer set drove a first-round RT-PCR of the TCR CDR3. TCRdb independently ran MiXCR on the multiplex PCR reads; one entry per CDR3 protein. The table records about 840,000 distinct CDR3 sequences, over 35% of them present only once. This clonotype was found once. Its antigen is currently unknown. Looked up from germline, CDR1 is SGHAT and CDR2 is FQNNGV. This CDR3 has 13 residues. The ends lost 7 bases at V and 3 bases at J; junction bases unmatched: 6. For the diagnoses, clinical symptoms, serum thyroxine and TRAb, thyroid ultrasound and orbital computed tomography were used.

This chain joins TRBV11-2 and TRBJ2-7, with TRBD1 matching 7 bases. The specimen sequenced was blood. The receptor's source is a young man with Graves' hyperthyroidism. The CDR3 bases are TGTGCCAGCAAGGACAGGAGACTCTACGAGCAGTACTTC. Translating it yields CASKDRRLYEQYF.